These 28 T cell receptor beta chains originate from one sample sequenced in a study of T cells in Graves' hyperthyroidism and ophthalmopathy. TCR beta CDR3 regions were amplified from RNA. Carried out on the TCR CDR3, a first-round RT-PCR used the HTBI primer set. TCRdb used MiXCR to reprocess the multiplex PCR reads, holding one entry per CDR3 protein. In the table there are more than 300,000 distinct CDR3 sequences, about 17% of which are singletons. Sequencing input: blood. The origin of the receptors is a woman in her 30s with Graves' hyperthyroidism that later progressed to Graves' ophthalmopathy.

This clonotype came up many times. CDR3 region: CASSTRFASGNTIYF. The CDR3 DNA reads TGTGCCAGCAGTACCCGGTTTGCCTCTGGAAACACCATATATTTT. The chain recombines TRBV2 with TRBJ1-3; no definite D call. The CDR3 loop spans 15 amino acids. Trimming shortened V by 5 bases and J by 0 bases, and 11 bases separated the two germline ends. The V gene's germline CDR1 is SNHLY and CDR2 FYNNEI.

This clonotype was detected ten times or more. The chain recombines TRBV2 with TRBJ2-1, with 10 bases that match TRBD2. The CDR3 spans 13 residues. In germline, CDR1 is SNHLY, CDR2 FYNNEI. Trimming took 8 bases from V and 7 from J; bases not matched to a gene: 5. CDR3 DNA sequence: TGTGCCAGCCTACTAGCGGGGTTGAATGAGCAGTTCTTC. This codes for CASLLAGLNEQFF.

In its sample, this clonotype was seen many times. The V and J genes are TRBV6-1 and TRBJ1-2, with 7 bases lining up with TRBD1. V dropped 6 bases and J dropped 3; count of bases not matched to a gene: 4. CDR1 and CDR2 from the germline V gene are MNHNS and SASEGT. CDR3 length: 13 amino acids. CDR3 loop: CASRGQLDYGYTF. In DNA form, the CDR3 reads TGTGCCAGCAGGGGACAGCTAGACTATGGCTACACCTTC.

The chain combines TRBV13 with TRBJ2-7, with 9 positions matching TRBD1. The V gene's germline CDR1 is PRHDT and CDR2 FYEKMQ (reference sequence). The CDR3 is 16 amino acids. The V and J ends lost 5 bases and 5 bases, in that order; junction bases with no gene match: 13. In DNA form, the CDR3 reads TGTGCCAGCAGCACCCGAGGTGGGGGGGACAGGGACGAGCAGTACTTC. Amino acid sequence: CASSTRGGGDRDEQYF. Full variable domain (missing parts from reference TRBV13 and TRBJ2-7): AAGVIQSPRHLIKEKRETATLKCYPIPRHDTVYWYQQGPGQDPQFLISFYEKMQSDKGSIPDRFSAQQFSDYHSELNMSSLELGDSALYFCASSTRGGGDRDEQYFGPGTRLTVT.

Here the CDR3 reads CSVTEGRDGYTF. The CDR3 bases are TGCAGCGTTACCGAGGGGAGGGATGGCTACACCTTC. V is TRBV29-1 and J is TRBJ1-2, with D perhaps TRBD1 (5 bases). In germline, CDR1 is SQVTM, CDR2 ANQGSEA. The CDR3 runs 12 residues. Trimming stripped 5 bases from V and 6 bases from J, with 13 bases between.

In its sample, this clonotype was seen many times. The V gene is TRBV20-1, the J gene TRBJ1-1; possibly TRBD1 for D (5 bases). CDR3 length: 16 residues. Per the germline V gene, CDR1 is DFQATT and CDR2 is SNEGSKA (reference sequence). V shed 1 base and J shed 0 bases, with 15 bases lying between them. The CDR3 sequence: CSARGYRYDLNTEAFF. CDR3 DNA: TGCAGTGCTAGAGGGTACAGGTACGACTTGAACACTGAAGCTTTCTTT.

The V gene is TRBV15, the J gene TRBJ1-1; D ambiguous. The V gene's germline CDR1 is LNHNV and CDR2 YYDKDF (reference sequence). The CDR3 is made up of 14 amino acids. The V and J ends lost 2 bases and 5 bases respectively, with 12 bases between them. The CDR3: CATSRTRTYTEAFF. CDR3 nucleotide sequence: TGTGCCACCAGCAGAACCCGAACCTATACTGAAGCTTTCTTT.

The J gene is TRBJ2-7, the V gene TRBV28; TRBD1 agrees at 12 bases. The CDR3 loop spans 14 amino acids. J gave up 5 bases and V 4 bases, and 3 bases lay outside the gene matches. The germline V gene encodes CDR1 MDHEN and CDR2 SYDVKM. The CDR3 region has the DNA TGTGCCAGCAGTTCGGGACAGGGGGCCCACGAGCAGTACTTC. It translates to CASSSGQGAHEQYF.

The chain couples TRBV7-9 to TRBJ1-3; the match to TRBD1 covers 8 bases. This CDR3 is 12 amino acids long. The junction had 6 bases not matched to a gene; V was cut back by 11 bases and J by 6 bases. Looked up from germline, CDR1 is SEHNR and CDR2 is FQNEAQ (reference sequence). The CDR3 DNA sequence: TGTGCCCAGGACAGGGTCACAAACACCATATATTTT. Its protein is CAQDRVTNTIYF.

The chain links TRBV2 to TRBJ2-7, with 9 bases identical to TRBD1. Germline CDR1 is SNHLY and CDR2 is FYNNEI. The junction had 6 bases not matched to a gene; V was cut back by 3 bases and J by 6 bases. The CDR3 consists of 14 residues. The CDR3 sequence: CASSEDRGSVEQYF. CDR3 DNA sequence: TGTGCCAGCAGTGAGGACAGGGGTTCTGTCGAGCAGTACTTC.

In its sample, this clonotype was seen a few times. The chain is built from TRBV13 and TRBJ2-4; 7 nucleotides line up with TRBD2. This CDR3 has 17 amino acids. Germline V lookup: CDR1 PRHDT, CDR2 FYEKMQ (reference sequence). V dropped 2 bases and J dropped 0; count of bases not matched to a gene: 7. CDR3: CASSLHGRALAKNIQYF. Here the CDR3 DNA reads TGTGCCAGCAGCTTACATGGGAGGGCCTTAGCCAAAAACATTCAGTACTTC.

This clonotype was seen repeatedly, ten times or more. The chain uses TRBV5-1 and TRBJ1-1; D uncertain. The ends were cut back, 4 bases at V and 1 base at J, with 8 bases in the middle. Germline-derived CDR1 and CDR2 are SGHRS and YFSETQ. The CDR3 runs 13 residues. CDR3 DNA sequence: TGCGCCAGCAGCATTCCGGCGAACACTGAAGCTTTCTTT. It is translated as CASSIPANTEAFF. Full variable domain (remainder filled in from reference TRBV5-1 and TRBJ1-1): KAGVTQTPRYLIKTRGQQVTLSCSPISGHRSVSWYQQTPGQGLQFLFEYFSETQRNKGNFPGRFSGRQFSNSRSEMNVSTLELGDSALYLCASSIPANTEAFFGQGTRLTVV.

V usage is TRBV30 and J usage is TRBJ1-5; D uncertain. V was trimmed by 5 bases and J by 7 bases, leaving 12 bases between them. Germline V gene lookup returns CDR1 GTSNPN and CDR2 SVGIG (reference sequence). This CDR3 spans 12 amino acids. DNA for the CDR3: TGTGCCTGGGGACTTAACAACCAGCCCCAGCATTTT. Amino acids: CAWGLNNQPQHF.

This clonotype was counted many times. V gene TRBV6-1 combines with J gene TRBJ2-2; 11 bases map to TRBD2. V was pared by 4 bases and J by 5 bases, with 6 bases of the junction left unmatched. The germline CDR1 and CDR2 sequences are MNHNS and SASEGT. The CDR3 totals 16 residues. The chain's CDR3 is CASSVLVAGGTGELFF. The DNA of the CDR3 is TGTGCCAGCAGTGTATTGGTAGCGGGGGGGACCGGGGAGCTGTTTTTT.

There are many counts of this clonotype. This sequence joins TRBV6-1 and TRBJ1-1, with D perhaps matching TRBD1 (5 bases). Germline V lookup: CDR1 MNHNS, CDR2 SASEGT. Trimming removed 9 bases from V and 9 bases from J, with 14 bases in between. This CDR3 has 11 amino acids. The CDR3 region has the DNA TGTGCCAGTTCACAGGACTTCAAAGCTTTCTTT. This encodes CASSQDFKAFF.

The table lists this clonotype with many counts. The chain couples TRBV6-1 to TRBJ2-7, with TRBD1 matching over 8 bases. Trimming at V came to 6 bases and at J to 4 bases, leaving 11 bases not matched to a gene. CDR3 length equals 15 residues. Germline assignment: CDR1 MNHNS and CDR2 SASEGT. CDR3 nucleotide sequence: TGTGCCAGCAGCTCCCGGGACAGGTTTTATTACGAGCAGTACTTC. This encodes CASSSRDRFYYEQYF.

This clonotype was recorded many times. The J gene is TRBJ2-3, the V gene TRBV11-2, with 8 positions matching TRBD2. V lost 3 bases, J lost 2 bases, and 7 bases stayed unmatched. This CDR3 spans 16 amino acids. The germline V gene encodes CDR1 SGHAT and CDR2 FQNNGV. The CDR3 sequence is CASSLESGGITDTQYF. DNA for the CDR3: TGTGCCAGCAGCTTGGAGAGCGGGGGAATCACAGATACGCAGTATTTT.

The chain recombines TRBV3-1 with TRBJ2-3, with a weak D call TRBD2 (6 bases). Germline assignment: CDR1 LGHDT and CDR2 YNNKEL (reference sequence). The CDR3 contains 16 residues. The germline V and J ends were trimmed by 0 bases and 0 bases, with 10 bases remaining between them. The CDR3 DNA follows: TGTGCCAGCAGCCAAGATGACGGGGGTAGCACAGATACGCAGTATTTT. Residues: CASSQDDGGSTDTQYF.

This clonotype was observed a few times. V and J are TRBV29-1 and TRBJ2-1; 7 bases map to TRBD2. Germline V CDR1 and CDR2: SQVTM, ANQGSEA. The junction had 6 bases not matched to a gene; V was cut back by 2 bases and J by 5 bases. The length of the CDR3 is 14 residues. The CDR3 sequence: CSVEQRGTNNEQFF. CDR3 sequence (DNA): TGCAGCGTTGAACAGCGGGGCACAAACAATGAGCAGTTCTTC.

This clonotype has ten or more counts. The chain's CDR3 is CASRLRLGMNTEAFF. The CDR3 DNA is TGTGCCAGCAGGCTGCGCCTCGGCATGAACACTGAAGCTTTCTTT. This rearrangement joins TRBV6-1 to TRBJ1-1; D not certain. The CDR3 has 15 residues. Between the trimmed V and J ends, which lost 6 bases and 0 bases, there was a span of 14 bases. Germline CDR1 and CDR2: MNHNS and SASEGT.

This clonotype was recorded many times. The V and J genes are TRBV2 and TRBJ1-5; 7 positions match TRBD1. V shed 3 bases, J shed 4 bases, and the junction held 3 bases outside the gene matches. The CDR3 is 14 residues long. The germline gives CDR1 SNHLY, CDR2 FYNNEI. This CDR3 is CASSDEGANQPQHF. CDR3 DNA sequence: TGTGCCAGCAGTGACGAGGGGGCGAATCAGCCCCAGCATTTT.

The CDR3 DNA is TGTGCCAGCAGCCCCGTTTCGAGGGCTTACAATGAGCAGTTCTTC. Its translation is CASSPVSRAYNEQFF. This chain links TRBV14 with TRBJ2-1; D is possibly TRBD2 (5 bases). The CDR3 extends over 15 amino acids. Germline V lookup: CDR1 SGHDN, CDR2 FVKESK. V shed 4 bases and J shed 4 bases, with 14 bases lying between them.

There are many counts of this clonotype. The V and J genes are TRBV7-9 and TRBJ2-7; 8 positions match TRBD1. V lost 5 bases, J lost 4 bases, and 10 bases stayed unmatched. The CDR3 extends over 15 amino acids. Germline V gene data show CDR1 as SEHNR and CDR2 as FQNEAQ (reference sequence). CDR3 loop: CASSPSGQARYEQYF. The CDR3 coding sequence is TGTGCCAGCAGCCCTTCGGGACAGGCTCGGTACGAGCAGTACTTC. Using reference TRBV7-9 and TRBJ2-7 for the parts outside the CDR3, the full variable domain is DTGVSQNPRHKITKRGQNVTFRCDPISEHNRLYWYRQTLGQGPEFLTYFQNEAQLEKSRLLSDRFSAERPKGSFSTLEIQRTEQGDSAMYLCASSPSGQARYEQYFGPGTRLTVT.

This clonotype has at least ten counts. The chain combines TRBV14 with TRBJ2-5; 7 bases agree with TRBD2. This CDR3 is 16 amino acids long. Germline V gene sequence: CDR1 SGHDN, CDR2 FVKESK. V dropped 0 bases and J dropped 5; count of bases not matched to a gene: 9. CDR3 DNA sequence: TGTGCCAGCAGCCAAGAGTTCCGCGGGGGACGTGAGACCCAGTACTTC. This encodes CASSQEFRGGRETQYF.

This clonotype showed up many times. CDR3: CAWSPPPFLNTEAFF. For the CDR3, the DNA is TGTGCCTGGAGTCCCCCCCCGTTTCTGAACACTGAAGCTTTCTTT. J is TRBJ1-1 and V is TRBV30; D call uncertain. Germline V lookup: CDR1 GTSNPN, CDR2 SVGIG (reference sequence). With 2 bases removed from V and 0 bases from J, the gap between germline ends came to 13 bases. The CDR3 consists of 15 residues.

At least ten counts were recorded for this clonotype. The chain uses TRBV5-1 and TRBJ2-3; D call uncertain. V lost 0 bases and J 2 bases, leaving 13 bases between the germline ends. Germline-derived CDR1 and CDR2 are SGHRS and YFSETQ. This CDR3 region has 16 residues. CDR3 residues: CASSLDSRPNTDTQYF. DNA for the CDR3: TGCGCCAGCAGCTTGGACTCGCGACCTAACACAGATACGCAGTATTTT.

At least ten counts were recorded for this clonotype. The chain combines TRBV9 with TRBJ1-2; D might be TRBD1 (6 bases). The CDR3 loop spans 14 amino acids. In germline, CDR1 is SGDLS, CDR2 YYNGEE. The V gene lost 0 bases and the J gene lost 7 bases, with 13 bases spanning the gap. CDR3: CASSVARPGVGYTF. As DNA, the CDR3 is TGTGCCAGCAGCGTAGCTAGGCCAGGGGTTGGCTACACCTTC.

The chain has TRBV29-1 and TRBJ2-3; maybe TRBD1 (5 bases). CDR3 length: 15 residues. Trimming took 5 bases from V and 2 from J, leaving 17 bases between them. Germline V gene sequence: CDR1 SQVTM, CDR2 ANQGSEA. CDR3 residues: CSVQPRDRLTDTQYF. The CDR3 DNA reads TGCAGCGTTCAACCGCGAGACAGACTCACAGATACGCAGTATTTT.